A single sample is the source of the 3 T cell receptor beta chains below, sequenced in a study of blood T cells in healthy people across ages. Together with a sample-barcoded 5' primer, a J-beta primer mix was included in a second PCR lasting roughly 6 to 12 cycles. TCRdb re-called the 5' RACE reads with MiXCR, one entry per CDR3 protein. The sample lists about 800,000 distinct CDR3 sequences, roughly 25% seen once, with approximately 4% in the top ten. A further study also used this sample, focusing on T cells of mothers and their children.

Sequencing input: blood. The receptors come from a boy aged 10-17 years in good health.

This clonotype was picked up one time. The chain links TRBV7-9 to TRBJ2-3; 9 bases line up with TRBD1. CDR3 length equals 15 residues. Germline CDR1 and CDR2: SEHNR and FQNEAQ (reference sequence). V gave up 1 base and J gave up 5 bases; unmatched junction bases: 4. The CDR3 nucleotides read TGTGCCAGCAGCTTAGGGGACAGGGATGGAGATACGCAGTATTTT. It translates to CASSLGDRDGDTQYF.

V and J are TRBV20-1 and TRBJ1-1, with D tentatively TRBD1 (6 bases). V lost 0 bases and J lost 1, with 15 bases in between. Germline-derived CDR1 and CDR2 are DFQATT and SNEGSKA (reference sequence). The CDR3 consists of 16 residues. The CDR3: CSARDGRGGKNTEAFF. The CDR3 DNA follows: TGCAGTGCTAGAGATGGCAGGGGAGGCAAGAACACTGAAGCTTTCTTT.

This clonotype was found a few times. This sequence joins TRBV6-5 and TRBJ1-4; 8 positions agree with TRBD1. The germline gives CDR1 MNHEY, CDR2 SVGAGI. V dropped 4 bases and J dropped 13; count of bases not matched to a gene: 17. The CDR3 has 16 amino acids. The CDR3 reads CASSSALTGTGGGLFF. CDR3 DNA: TGTGCCAGCAGTTCTGCTTTAACCGGGACAGGAGGAGGACTGTTTTTT.